This T cell receptor (beta chain) was captured in a study of blood T cell repertoires in COVID-19. Study background: Samples of COVID-19 (acute and convalescent) were obtained from the United States, Italy and Spain.

Authors' methods: Estimation of nucleated cell counts was performed using reference gene primer amplification. Sequenced by immunoSEQ multiplex PCR; TCRdb stores in-frame clones only, minus some. The V and J calls and clone size come from that table; D and trimming were worked out from the DNA. Of more than 200,000 clones detected, around 78% appear once; the ten largest clones hold approximately 2.6%. Trimming pared 2 bases from V and 8 bases from J, leaving 12 bases between. Looked up from germline, CDR1 is MNHNY and CDR2 is SVGAGI (reference sequence). This CDR3 has 14 amino acids. This clone has only one observation.

The rearrangement links TRBV6-6 to TRBJ1-4, with no clear D. This receptor was identified in a woman in her 70s with active or convalescent COVID-19. The sequenced sample consisted of peripheral blood. The CDR3 loop is CASSYGEVDEKLFF. In nucleotides, the CDR3 is TGTGCCAGCAGTTACGGGGAGGTTGACGAAAAACTGTTTTTT.